Given below is one T cell receptor beta chain in context. Its specificity is unknown. Stable Graves' hyperthyroidism meant no ophthalmopathy progression within 18 months. With a duration under 2 months, the hyperthyroidism was newly diagnosed in patients aged 18 to 65. The data are from a study of T cells in Graves' hyperthyroidism and ophthalmopathy. General study points: The model identified upcoming ophthalmopathy a median approximately six months ahead of onset. Most thyroid-expanded clonotypes above 0.001 were also found in blood.

RNA transcripts gave rise to amplified TCR beta CDR3 regions. A first-round RT-PCR of the TCR CDR3 used the HTBI primer set. TCRdb re-derived calls from the multiplex PCR reads in MiXCR, one entry per CDR3 protein. Of roughly 710,000 distinct CDR3 sequences listed, 35% are singletons. This clonotype originated in a woman aged 40 to 50 with Graves' hyperthyroidism. Sequenced: blood.

CDR3 coding DNA: TGCGCCAGCAGAGGGGAGGGGCTCTACGAGCAGTACTTC. This gives the protein CASRGEGLYEQYF. The chain links TRBV5-1 to TRBJ2-7; 7 bases match TRBD2. CDR1 and CDR2 from the germline V gene are SGHRS and YFSETQ. The CDR3 length is 13 residues. With V trimmed by 5 bases and J by 3 bases, 5 bases remained unmatched. The whole variable domain, filled in from reference TRBV5-1 and TRBJ2-7, reads KAGVTQTPRYLIKTRGQQVTLSCSPISGHRSVSWYQQTPGQGLQFLFEYFSETQRNKGNFPGRFSGRQFSNSRSEMNVSTLELGDSALYLCASRGEGLYEQYFGPGTRLTVT.